The rows below give T cell receptor beta chains drawn from one sample of a study of T cells in Graves' hyperthyroidism and ophthalmopathy. MiXCR, run by TCRdb on the multiplex PCR reads, gives a single entry per CDR3 protein. Of 550,000 to 800,000 distinct CDR3 sequences listed, 15% to 20% are singletons. Sequencing used blood. The receptors were gathered from a man in his fifties or sixties with Graves' hyperthyroidism. Each CDR3 is given with its conserved first and last residue. The order of the fields is V gene, D gene, clone size, J gene, CDR3 DNA, CDR3 protein. D genes are given only for firm matches. Expanded clones get a size class; other rows say once, few or many, or leave the size out.

V gene: TRBV28
D gene: -
clone size: many
J gene: TRBJ2-3
CDR3 DNA: TGTGCCAGCAGTTTATTTTTGGGAGAAGGCACAGATACGCAGTATTTT
CDR3 protein: CASSLFLGEGTDTQYF

V gene: TRBV20-1
D gene: TRBD2
clone size: many
J gene: TRBJ2-1
CDR3 DNA: TGCAGTGCTATCGCCCGACGGCGGGAGGGCCTTTTTACTGAGCAGTTCTTC
CDR3 protein: CSAIARRREGLFTEQFF

V gene: TRBV6-1
D gene: -
clone size: -
J gene: TRBJ1-2
CDR3 DNA: TGTGCCAGCAGTTCGCAGTTGGGCCATGGCTACACCTTC
CDR3 protein: CASSSQLGHGYTF

V gene: TRBV7-9
D gene: TRBD2
clone size: few
J gene: TRBJ2-1
CDR3 DNA: TGTGCCAGCAGCCCGAGTTTAGCGGGAGGGAACAATGAGCAGTTCTTC
CDR3 protein: CASSPSLAGGNNEQFF

V gene: TRBV27
D gene: -
clone size: many
J gene: TRBJ2-7
CDR3 DNA: TGTGCCAGCGATCGGAGAGGTACCTCCTACGAGCAGTACTTC
CDR3 protein: CASDRRGTSYEQYF

V gene: TRBV7-2
D gene: TRBD2
clone size: once
J gene: TRBJ2-2
CDR3 DNA: TGTGCCAGCAGCTTACAGGACCTAGCGGGAGTGGGCGGGGAGCTGTTTTTT
CDR3 protein: CASSLQDLAGVGGELFF

V gene: TRBV19
D gene: TRBD2
clone size: -
J gene: TRBJ2-7
CDR3 DNA: TGTGCCAGTAGTATAGTTCTCGGACTAGCGGGAAACGAATACGAGCAGTACTTC
CDR3 protein: CASSIVLGLAGNEYEQYF

V gene: TRBV28
D gene: -
clone size: many
J gene: TRBJ2-7
CDR3 DNA: TGTGCCAGCAGTTTTGGTCTCAATACAGTCCACGAGCAGTACTTC
CDR3 protein: CASSFGLNTVHEQYF

V gene: TRBV18
D gene: -
clone size: -
J gene: TRBJ1-6
CDR3 DNA: TGTGCCAGCTCACCACATAATAATTCACCCCTCCACTTT
CDR3 protein: CASSPHNNSPLHF

V gene: TRBV28
D gene: TRBD2
clone size: many
J gene: TRBJ2-2
CDR3 DNA: TGTGCCAGCAGTCTAACGGGACTAGCGGGAGGCTGGAACACCGGGGAGCTGTTTTTT
CDR3 protein: CASSLTGLAGGWNTGELFF

V gene: TRBV27
D gene: TRBD2
clone size: few
J gene: TRBJ2-3
CDR3 DNA: TGTGCCAGCAGCCTAATGGGACTAGCGGGAACAGATACGCAGTATTTT
CDR3 protein: CASSLMGLAGTDTQYF

V gene: TRBV15
D gene: -
clone size: -
J gene: TRBJ1-3
CDR3 DNA: TGTGCCACCAGCCGGGGAGGCAGCCTCTCTGGAAACACCATATATTTT
CDR3 protein: CATSRGGSLSGNTIYF

V gene: TRBV20-1
D gene: TRBD2
clone size: -
J gene: TRBJ2-7
CDR3 DNA: TGCAGTGCTAGCGGGAGGGCCATCCGCGAGCAGTACTTC
CDR3 protein: CSASGRAIREQYF

V gene: TRBV5-1
D gene: TRBD2
clone size: -
J gene: TRBJ2-1
CDR3 DNA: TGCGCCAGCAGCTTAAACCTACTAGCGGGGAATTACAATGAGCAGTTCTTC
CDR3 protein: CASSLNLLAGNYNEQFF

V gene: TRBV3-1
D gene: -
clone size: many
J gene: TRBJ1-5
CDR3 DNA: TGTGCCAGCAGCCGGAGCCAAAATCAGCCCCAGCATTTT
CDR3 protein: CASSRSQNQPQHF

V gene: TRBV2
D gene: TRBD2
clone size: many
J gene: TRBJ2-1
CDR3 DNA: TGTGCCAGCAGGGGACTAGCGGGAACCTACAATGAGCAGTTCTTC
CDR3 protein: CASRGLAGTYNEQFF

V gene: TRBV12-5
D gene: TRBD1
clone size: many
J gene: TRBJ2-5
CDR3 DNA: TGTGCTAGTGGTTTGGGAGGACAGGGTAGAGAGACCCAGTACTTC
CDR3 protein: CASGLGGQGRETQYF

V gene: TRBV27
D gene: -
clone size: many
J gene: TRBJ2-5
CDR3 DNA: TGTGCCAGCAGGAAGGGCATCAGCTGGGAAGAAGAGACCCAGTACTTC
CDR3 protein: CASRKGISWEEETQYF

V gene: TRBV14
D gene: TRBD1
clone size: few
J gene: TRBJ2-7
CDR3 DNA: TGTGCCAGCAGCCAAGATTGGGACAGGGGCCTCTACGAGCAGTACTTC
CDR3 protein: CASSQDWDRGLYEQYF

V gene: TRBV29-1
D gene: -
clone size: -
J gene: TRBJ1-2
CDR3 DNA: TGCAGCGAAAGACAGGTGAACTATGGCTACACCTTC
CDR3 protein: CSERQVNYGYTF

V gene: TRBV7-8
D gene: -
clone size: few
J gene: TRBJ1-6
CDR3 DNA: TGTGCCAGCAGCTTTACAAGCTCCTATAATTCACCCCTCCACTTT
CDR3 protein: CASSFTSSYNSPLHF

V gene: TRBV5-1
D gene: -
clone size: many
J gene: TRBJ1-6
CDR3 DNA: TGCGCCAGCAGCTTGCAGGACAATTCACCCCTCCACTTT
CDR3 protein: CASSLQDNSPLHF

V gene: TRBV3-1
D gene: TRBD1
clone size: few
J gene: TRBJ1-2
CDR3 DNA: TGTGCCAGCAGCCATAGTATTCGACAGGGAGATGGCTACACCTTC
CDR3 protein: CASSHSIRQGDGYTF

V gene: TRBV30
D gene: -
clone size: many
J gene: TRBJ2-1
CDR3 DNA: TGTGCCTGGAGTGAAACTAGAATCCATGAGCAGTTCTTC
CDR3 protein: CAWSETRIHEQFF

V gene: TRBV6-2/TRBV6-3
D gene: -
clone size: -
J gene: TRBJ1-4
CDR3 DNA: TGTGCCAGCAATCCAGGGACTTCCAATGAAAAACCGTTTTTT
CDR3 protein: CASNPGTSNEKPFF

V gene: TRBV28
D gene: -
clone size: many
J gene: TRBJ2-2
CDR3 DNA: TGTGCCAGCAGTCAAACCGGTCAGAAGAACACCGGGGAGCTGTTTTTT
CDR3 protein: CASSQTGQKNTGELFF

V gene: TRBV12-3/TRBV12-4
D gene: -
clone size: -
J gene: TRBJ1-1
CDR3 DNA: TGTGCCAGCAGTTACGTCCCGGGGGCAATGAACACTGAAGCTTTCTTT
CDR3 protein: CASSYVPGAMNTEAFF

V gene: TRBV11-2
D gene: -
clone size: many
J gene: TRBJ1-4
CDR3 DNA: TGTGCCAGCAGCTTGTATCAGGCGGCTAATGAAAAACTGTTTTTT
CDR3 protein: CASSLYQAANEKLFF

V gene: TRBV10-1
D gene: -
clone size: few
J gene: TRBJ2-1
CDR3 DNA: TGCGCCAGCAGTGTCTCCCTTACAGGTCCATGGGGTGAGCAGTTCTTC
CDR3 protein: CASSVSLTGPWGEQFF